Included here is one T cell receptor (beta chain) sequence, with context. Antigen: not known. This entry belongs to a study of radiation and T cells in renal cell carcinoma. Across the study: Nephrectomy followed 15 Gy stereotactic body radiation by 4 weeks. General observations from the study: In blood, top tumor clones expanded by 2 weeks, shrinking by 4.

Trimming removed 4 bases at V and 11 bases at J, with 19 bases between. Germline-derived CDR1 and CDR2 are LNHNV and YYDKDF (reference sequence). This CDR3 contains 14 residues. Repertoires were generated with immunoSEQ multiplex PCR, while TCRdb's copy carries only in-frame clones and drops some. The sample shows some 75,000 clones, 82% of them seen only once. Time point here: blood 2 weeks post-SBRT. Described treatment: 15 Gy SBRT to primary tumor, nephrectomy 4 weeks later. Serial blood draws occurred at baseline and 2 and 4 weeks post-SBRT. This chain joins TRBV15 and TRBJ2-3; D possibly uses TRBD1 or TRBD2 (6 bases each). This receptor was identified in a man in his sixties with renal cell carcinoma. Specimen: blood, collected from a patient whose treatment included radiotherapy and nephrectomy. The CDR3 DNA sequence: TGTGCCACCAGCAAAAGGGGGTTGGGGGGCTTGCAGTATTTT. Its protein product is CATSKRGLGGLQYF.